Each of the 19 T cell receptor beta chains below was sequenced from the same sample in a study of tissue T cells after allogeneic stem cell transplantation. As to time point: mouse harvest day 7 after allogeneic transplant. The graft held 10^6 splenic CD5+ T cells and 10^7 T-cell-depleted bone marrow cells. Libraries were prepared by immunoSEQ multiplex PCR; TCRdb keeps only in-frame clonotypes and omits some of them. The table shows over 6,000 clones, with approximately 50% occurring only once. The sequenced material came from gut tissue. The receptors originated from a female BALB/c mouse given C57BL/6 T cells with graft-versus-host disease after an allogeneic hematopoietic cell transplant.

About this clone: Gene and germline names: mouse. The read comes to an end 1 residue before the CDR3 does, leaving the germline J gene to fill in the end. The genes are TRBV4 and TRBJ2-5, with D uncertain. The CDR3 is 12 residues long. Trimming removed 5 bases at V and 8 bases at J, with 11 bases between. Germline V gives CDR1 LGHDT, CDR2 YNNKQL (reference sequence). CDR3 protein: CASSHKGGTQYF. Partial CDR3 DNA: TGTGCCAGCAGCCATAAGGGAGGCACCCAGTAC. The whole variable domain, remainder taken from reference TRBV4 and TRBJ2-5, is ETAVFQTPNYHVTQVGNEVSFNCKQTLGHDTMYWYKQDSKKLLKIMFSYNNKQLIVNETVPRRFSPQSSDKAHLNLRIKSVEPEDSAVYLCASSHKGGTQYFGPGTRLLVL.

This clone was detected only a few times. Gene names follow the mouse nomenclature. The read ends 1 residue early relative to the CDR3; the germline J gene fills the gap. The gene calls are TRBV26 and TRBJ2-4; D call uncertain. This CDR3 is built from 14 residues. Germline lookup yields CDR1 KGHPV and CDR2 FQNQEV (reference sequence). V was shortened by 0 bases and J by 4 bases, with 8 bases between the two germline ends. The CDR3 region is CASSLSRQENTLYF. The CDR3 bases that were read are TGTGCCAGCAGTCTGTCGAGACAAGAAAACACCTTGTAC.

To note about this clone: The genes are named according to mouse. The read ends 1 residue shy of where the CDR3 ends; the end is completed using the germline J gene. J is TRBJ2-4 and V is TRBV26, with D perhaps matching TRBD1 or TRBD2 (6 bases each). The CDR3 has 14 residues. Looked up from germline, CDR1 is KGHPV and CDR2 is FQNQEV (reference sequence). Trimming removed 2 bases at V and 2 bases at J, with 8 bases between. The CDR3 bases that were read are TGTGCCAGCAGTCTGAGGGGGGATCAAAACACCTTGTAC. It yields the protein CASSLRGDQNTLY. In full, the CDR3 is CASSLRGDQNTLYF. The variable domain in full, completed from reference TRBV26 and TRBJ2-4, reads NSKVIQTPRYLVKGQGQKAKMRCIPEKGHPVVFWYQQNKNNEFKFLINFQNQEVLQQIDMTEKRFSAECPSNSPCSLEIQSSEAGDSALYLCASSLRGDQNTLYFGAGTRLSVL.

On this clone: Gene and germline names: mouse. The read halts 1 residue ahead of the CDR3 end, with the missing end drawn from the germline J gene. This sequence joins TRBV23 and TRBJ2-4; whether TRBD2, the table's D call, matches the DNA was not checked. This CDR3 has 16 amino acids. Per germline, CDR1 KGHTA and CDR2 FQNQQP. Here the CDR3 reads CSSSLGGRGGQNTLYF. The part of the CDR3 DNA that was read is TGCTCCAGCAGCCTGGGGGGGCGCGGGGGTCAAAACACCTTGTAC.

As concerns this clone: Gene labels here are mouse ones. Sequencing ends 1 residue short of the CDR3 end; the germline J gene provides the rest. The chain is built from TRBV16 and TRBJ1-4; D is unresolved. The CDR3 extends over 12 amino acids. Looked up from germline, CDR1 is SGHSA and CDR2 is FRNQAP. Trimming left V 3 bases short and J 1 base short, with 0 bases between. The CDR3 here is CASSFSNERLFF. The covered CDR3 bases are TGTGCAAGCAGCTTTTCCAACGAAAGATTATTT.

As concerns this clone: The germline and genes are mouse ones. The CDR3 goes on 1 residue after the read ends, and that part is filled in from the germline J gene. This chain connects TRBV26 to TRBJ2-1; 8 bases are a match to TRBD2. Germline V CDR1 and CDR2: KGHPV, FQNQEV (reference sequence). CDR3 length: 16 amino acids. Trimming took 6 bases from V and 0 from J; bases not matched to a gene: 7. The CDR3 bases that were read are TGTGCCAGCAGATTGGACTGGGCGAATAACTATGCTGAGCAGTTC. Translation gives CASRLDWANNYAEQF. The CDR3 in full is CASRLDWANNYAEQFF.

Points on this clone: The germline and genes are mouse ones. The CDR3 is cut off 1 residue early in the read; its end comes from the germline J gene. V and J are TRBV24 and TRBJ2-7; 9 nucleotides agree with TRBD2. The germline V gene encodes CDR1 KGHTA and CDR2 FRNEEI. V lost 3 bases to trimming and J lost 3 bases; unmatched junction nucleotides: 0. The CDR3 consists of 13 residues. CDR3 bases read: TGTGCCAGCAGTCTACTGGGGGGCTATGAACAGTAC. Protein: CASSLLGGYEQY. The whole CDR3 protein reads CASSLLGGYEQYF.

Details on this clone: Gene names and germline match the mouse. Sequencing ends 1 residue short of the CDR3 end; the germline J gene provides the rest. This rearrangement joins TRBV29 to TRBJ2-4; unclear D gene. CDR1 is MSHET and CDR2 is SYDVDS in the germline V gene. V gave up 6 bases and J gave up 0 bases, with 4 bases separating them. The CDR3 has 12 residues. CDR3 protein: CASRDSQNTLYF. The sequenced CDR3 bases are TGTGCTAGCAGGGACAGTCAAAACACCTTGTAC.

A remark on this clone: Mouse germline and gene names are used. Coverage ceases 1 residue before the CDR3 finishes, and the germline J gene fills in the end. This rearrangement joins TRBV15 to TRBJ1-3; 9 positions match TRBD1. There are 13 residues in the CDR3. With 6 bases clipped from V and 8 bases from J, the junction kept 5 bases outside the gene matches. CDR1 SGHND and CDR2 FRSKSL come from the germline V gene. The sequenced CDR3 bases are TGTGCCAGCAGACGGACAGGGGCGGATACGCTCTAT. As protein: CASRRTGADTLY. The complete CDR3 reads CASRRTGADTLYF.

Turning to this clone: Sequence at one end of the junction differs from germline and may be a read error. Mouse gene names apply. The read comes to an end 1 residue before the CDR3 does, leaving the germline J gene to fill in the end. The J gene is TRBJ2-3, the V gene TRBV26; no clear D. CDR3 size: 10 residues. Germline V gene sequence: CDR1 KGHPV, CDR2 FQNQEV (reference sequence). CDR3 protein: CAGSLETLYF. The sequenced part of the CDR3 DNA is TGTGCCGGCAGTCTCGAAACGCTGTAT.

Turning to this clone: Gene names and germline refer to mouse. The CDR3 goes on 1 residue after the read ends, and that part is filled in from the germline J gene. The chain links TRBV16 to TRBJ2-5; TRBD2 agrees at 8 bases. Losses at the gene ends were 2 bases for V and 3 bases for J; bases not matched to a gene: 1. Germline CDR1 reads SGHSA; CDR2 reads FRNQAP. The CDR3 totals 14 residues. CDR3 region: CASSLSGGQDTQYF. The CDR3 DNA, read in part, is TGTGCAAGCAGCTTATCTGGGGGGCAAGACACCCAGTAC.

With respect to this clone: Here the gene names and germline are mouse. Coverage ceases 1 residue before the CDR3 finishes, and the germline J gene fills in the end. This specimen includes other DNA sequences encoding the same CDR3. The gene calls are TRBV4 and TRBJ1-1; no reliable D call. The V and J ends lost 5 bases and 1 base respectively, with 5 bases between them. CDR3 length equals 12 residues. CDR1 LGHDT and CDR2 YNNKQL come from the germline V gene (reference sequence). CDR3 DNA, as far as it was read: TGTGCCAGCAGCCACAGAAACACAGAAGTCTTC. Translation gives CASSHRNTEVF. The full CDR3 is CASSHRNTEVFF.

On this clone itself: Mouse gene names apply. CDR3 DNA (partial): TGTGCAAGCAGCTTAGACTGGGGCCAAGACACCCAGTAC. Encoded protein: CASSLDWGQDTQY. From start to end, the CDR3 is CASSLDWGQDTQYF. The chain employs TRBV16 and TRBJ2-5; D possibly corresponds to TRBD2 (6 bases). The read gets to within 1 residue of the CDR3 end, and the germline J gene fills in the rest. CDR1 is SGHSA and CDR2 is FRNQAP in the germline V gene. The CDR3 is 14 amino acids. V lost 0 bases, J lost 2 bases, and 6 bases lay in between.

Note on this clone: These gene names are mouse names. The CDR3 is cut off 1 residue early in the read; its end comes from the germline J gene. The chain is built from TRBV15 and TRBJ2-5, with a tentative D call TRBD1 (5 bases). The ends were cut back, 4 bases at V and 5 bases at J, with 7 bases in the middle. This CDR3 contains 12 residues. The germline gives CDR1 SGHND, CDR2 FRSKSL. The sequenced CDR3 bases are TGTGCCAGCAGTTCAGGGAGAGACACCCAGTAC. Its translation: CASSSGRDTQY. The entire CDR3 sequence reads CASSSGRDTQYF.

This clone has a handful of counts. Gene names refer to mouse genes. The read stops 1 residue short of the end of the CDR3; the missing end is completed from the germline J gene. The chain recombines TRBV1 with TRBJ2-1; possibly TRBD1 for D (6 bases). V was pared by 1 base and J by 4 bases, with 8 bases between. CDR1 and CDR2 from the germline V gene are NSQYPW and LRSPGD (reference sequence). The CDR3 extends over 14 amino acids. CDR3 DNA (partial): TGCACCTGCAGTGCAGCACAGGGTTATGCTGAGCAGTTC. It encodes CTCSAAQGYAEQF. The entire CDR3 reads CTCSAAQGYAEQFF.

A word on this clone: These gene names are mouse names. Read sequence stops 1 residue before the CDR3 end, and the germline J gene provides the missing end. Other nucleotide sequences from this sample produce the same CDR3. This sequence joins TRBV26 and TRBJ1-3, with D possibly TRBD1 on 6 matching bases. Trimming removed 6 bases at V and 0 bases at J, with 12 bases between. The CDR3 covers 15 residues. CDR1 and CDR2 from the germline V gene are KGHPV and FQNQEV (reference sequence). The DNA read from the CDR3 is TGTGCCAGCAGCCTAAGGGGGGATTCTGGAAATACGCTCTAT. Translation gives CASSLRGDSGNTLY. The entire CDR3 sequence reads CASSLRGDSGNTLYF.

A remark on this clone: All gene names here are mouse names. The read terminates 1 residue before the CDR3 end, so the remaining end is supplied by the germline J gene. The V gene is TRBV26, the J gene TRBJ1-4, with a weak D call TRBD1 (6 bases). Trimming took off 0 bases at V and 1 base at J, with 6 bases between the two ends. The CDR3 totals 15 residues. CDR1 is KGHPV, CDR2 FQNQEV, per germline (reference sequence). CDR3: CASSLSGASNERLFF. CDR3 bases read: TGTGCCAGCAGTCTGTCGGGGGCTTCCAACGAAAGATTATTT.

This clone was found a few times. Gene names denote mouse genes. The read falls 1 residue short of the CDR3 end, and the missing part is taken from the germline J gene. The gene calls are TRBV1 and TRBJ2-7, with D maybe TRBD2 (5 bases). Between the trimmed V and J ends, which lost 0 bases and 0 bases, there was a span of 9 bases. This CDR3 has 15 residues. Germline lookup yields CDR1 NSQYPW and CDR2 LRSPGD (reference sequence). The covered CDR3 bases are TGCACCTGCAGTGCAGATCCTGGGAGCTCCTATGAACAGTAC. It translates to CTCSADPGSSYEQY. The full-length CDR3 reads as CTCSADPGSSYEQYF. Drawing the rest from reference TRBV1 and TRBJ2-7, the complete variable domain is VTLLEQNPRWRLVPRGQAVNLRCILKNSQYPWMSWYQQDLQKQLQWLFTLRSPGDKEVKSLPGADYLATRVTDTELRLQVANMSQGRTLYCTCSADPGSSYEQYFGPGTRLTVL.

As regards this clone: The listed genes are named as in mouse. The read ends 1 residue before the CDR3 terminus; that terminus is restored from the germline J gene. The rearrangement uses TRBV16 and TRBJ1-1; D perhaps matches TRBD1 (6 bases). Germline CDR1 and CDR2: SGHSA and FRNQAP. The CDR3 is 14 residues long. V lost 2 bases and J lost 4, with 11 bases in between. The CDR3 region is CASSLKGGSTEVFF. The covered CDR3 bases are TGTGCAAGCAGCTTAAAGGGGGGGAGCACAGAAGTCTTC.